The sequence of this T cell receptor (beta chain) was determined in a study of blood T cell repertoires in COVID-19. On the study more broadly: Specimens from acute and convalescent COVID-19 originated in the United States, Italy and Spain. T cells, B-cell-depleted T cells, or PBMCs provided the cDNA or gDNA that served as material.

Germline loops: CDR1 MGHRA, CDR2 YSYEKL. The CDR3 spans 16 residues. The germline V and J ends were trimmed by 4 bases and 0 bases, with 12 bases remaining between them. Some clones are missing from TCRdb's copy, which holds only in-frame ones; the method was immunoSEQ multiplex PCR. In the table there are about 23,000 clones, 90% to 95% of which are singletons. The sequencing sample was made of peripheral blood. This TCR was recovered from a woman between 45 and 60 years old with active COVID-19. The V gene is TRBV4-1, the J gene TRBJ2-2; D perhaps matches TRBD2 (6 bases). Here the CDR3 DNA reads TGCGCCAGCAGCCCCCCTCGCGGGGCGAACACCGGGGAGCTGTTTTTT. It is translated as CASSPPRGANTGELFF.